This TCR beta chain was sequenced for a study of early T cells in non-severe SARS-CoV-2 infection. The CDR3 spans 15 residues. With 8 bases removed from V and 7 bases from J, the gap between germline ends came to 21 bases. CDR1 and CDR2 (germline): MDHEN, SYDVKM. Regarding the study as a whole: VDJdb matches were skewed toward anti-spike CD8 T cell responses.

In its sample, this clonotype was seen many times. Antigen: not known. Separate cDNA molecules each had unique molecular identifiers attached to them. In TCRdb, the 5' RACE reads were re-called with MiXCR into one record per CDR3 protein. The data hold fewer than 90,000 distinct CDR3 sequences, with 11% to 15% observed a single time. Sequenced input: whole blood. The V call is TRBV28, the J call TRBJ1-5; D ambiguous. The receptor comes from an adult who was a healthcare worker with PCR-confirmed SARS-CoV-2 infection or an uninfected control (not recorded which). The CDR3 DNA reads TGTGCCAGCCGCTGGGGTAGTAGGGCCGGACAGCCCCAGCATTTT. Translated: CASRWGSRAGQPQHF.